The clone carrying this TCR beta chain was counted only a few times. Treatment here: randomized to nivolumab then ipilimumab (arm A) or the reverse (arm B). The CDR3 sequence is 16 residues long. Per germline, CDR1 MNHGY and CDR2 SAAAGT. The V and J ends lost 2 bases and 7 bases respectively, with 18 bases between them. These data come from a study of sequential checkpoint blockade in melanoma. Measured with immunoSEQ multiplex PCR; TCRdb has only the in-frame clones, and not every one. This repertoire shows fewer than 3,500 clones, 20% to 25% found once; its top ten account for around 16%. Specimen: tumor tissue (inferred from file names), collected from a patient given nivolumab and ipilimumab in sequence. The TCR was taken from a human patient with melanoma. Some clones in this sample may be carry-over from other donors' samples. The chain links TRBV6-8 to TRBJ1-3; TRBD1 might be the D (6 bases). The CDR3 spells CASSYEQGGGKNTIYF. The CDR3 nucleotides are TGTGCCAGCAGTTACGAACAGGGCGGAGGGAAGAACACCATATATTTT.